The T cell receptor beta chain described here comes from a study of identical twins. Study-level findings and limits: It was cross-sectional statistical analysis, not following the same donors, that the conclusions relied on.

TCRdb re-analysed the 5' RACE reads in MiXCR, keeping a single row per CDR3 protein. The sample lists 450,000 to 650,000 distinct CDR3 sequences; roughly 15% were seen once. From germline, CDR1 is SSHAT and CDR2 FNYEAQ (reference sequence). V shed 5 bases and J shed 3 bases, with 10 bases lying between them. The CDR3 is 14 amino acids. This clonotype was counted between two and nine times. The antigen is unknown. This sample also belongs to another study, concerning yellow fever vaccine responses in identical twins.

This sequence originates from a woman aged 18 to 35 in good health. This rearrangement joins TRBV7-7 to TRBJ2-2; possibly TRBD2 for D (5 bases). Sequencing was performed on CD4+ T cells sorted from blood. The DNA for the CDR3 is TGTGCCAGCAGCCCCCCGGGGTACACCGGGGAGCTGTTTTTT. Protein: CASSPPGYTGELFF.